This TCR beta chain was found in a study of OX40 agonist ivuxolimab in advanced cancers. For the study at large: In this cohort, patients received ivuxolimab, an agonistic anti-OX40 (CD134) antibody. Patients enrolled in dose escalation were diagnosed with hepatocellular carcinoma, melanoma, renal cell or head and neck cancer.

Using immunoSEQ multiplex PCR, the repertoire was profiled, and TCRdb retains in-frame clones only, with some absent. The repertoire holds nearly 110,000 clones, with less than 95% as singletons. With baseline, cycle 4 day 1, and cycle 7 day 1 as timepoints, blood was sampled. The CDR3 runs to 15 residues. Germline CDR1 is ENHRY and CDR2 is SYGVKD. The V end lost 10 bases, the J end lost 0 bases, and 17 bases lay between the germline ends. The source material was CD4+ or CD8+ T cells sorted from blood, sampled in a trial of the OX40 agonist ivuxolimab. The chain is built from TRBV10-3 and TRBJ2-3; possible D gene TRBD2, 6 bases. This TCR derives from an adult with an advanced solid tumor such as melanoma, head and neck, liver or kidney cancer. DNA for the CDR3: TGTGCCACCGCACCCAGGGCGGGGAGCACAGATACGCAGTATTTT. It translates to CATAPRAGSTDTQYF.